This T cell receptor beta chain was recovered during a study of cytomegalovirus exposure and HLA in healthy donors. Study-level results: Follow-up analysis later connected one missense variant in DCLRE1C with trimming of TCR beta V- and J-genes. Cytomegalovirus-associated TCR beta chains were listed, numbering 164. A later analysis reportedly identified an Asian-associated ancestry cluster as carrying fewer N-insertions than the approximately 710-donor mean.

Primers: 60 Vbeta forward and 13 Jbeta reverse. Sequenced by immunoSEQ multiplex PCR; TCRdb stores in-frame clones only, minus some. The table lists about 170,000 clones, 80% of them singletons. Concerning this clone itself: Its antigen remains unknown. The same CDR3 also results from other DNA sequences found in this sample.

This CDR3 is built from 12 residues. CDR1 and CDR2 from the germline V gene are MDHEN and SYDVKM. The V and J ends lost 3 bases and 2 bases respectively, with 4 bases between them. This sequence was found in a man younger than 45 in good health and CMV-seropositive. Material for sequencing was PBMCs. J is TRBJ1-2 and V is TRBV28; D is undetermined. The CDR3 here is CASSLLNYGYTF. CDR3 bases: TGTGCCAGCAGTTTGTTAAACTATGGCTACACCTTC.